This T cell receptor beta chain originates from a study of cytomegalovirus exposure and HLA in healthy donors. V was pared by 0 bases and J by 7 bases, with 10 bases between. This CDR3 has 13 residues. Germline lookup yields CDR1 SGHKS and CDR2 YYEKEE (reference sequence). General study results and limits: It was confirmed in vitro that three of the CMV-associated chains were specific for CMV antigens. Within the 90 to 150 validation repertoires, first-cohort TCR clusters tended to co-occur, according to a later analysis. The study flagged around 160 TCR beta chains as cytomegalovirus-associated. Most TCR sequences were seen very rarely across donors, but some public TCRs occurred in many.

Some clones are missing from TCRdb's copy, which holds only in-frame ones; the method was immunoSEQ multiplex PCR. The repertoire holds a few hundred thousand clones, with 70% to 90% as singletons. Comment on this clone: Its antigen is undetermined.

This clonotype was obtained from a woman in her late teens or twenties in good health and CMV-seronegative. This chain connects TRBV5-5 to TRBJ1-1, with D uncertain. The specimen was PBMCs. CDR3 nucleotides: TGTGCCAGCAGCTTGGGGGAGTTCATTGAAGCTTTCTTT. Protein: CASSLGEFIEAFF.